This T cell receptor (beta chain) came from a study of beta chain features in type 1 diabetes (dated by TCRdb to the late 2010s). Study-wide context: No differences in mean age, gender distribution, total cell number or subset yield were found between patients and healthy donors. In the study, TCRB repertoires of sorted circulating CD4+ T cell subsets from recently diagnosed type 1 diabetes patients were compared with those of matched healthy donors. A total of roughly 110 million sorted cells were examined across all samples, and the number of cells per subset was strongly correlated with RNA yield. Regulatory and stem cell-like memory subsets were isolated from only 8 patients and roughly 8 healthy donors, whereas naive and central memory subsets came from all 30 or so donors.

Each donor gave one peripheral blood draw, approximately 0.11 L on average, collected into heparinised tubes. Using a panel that included CD45RO, CCR7, CD25, CD127, CD95 and CD27, naive, central memory, regulatory and stem cell-like memory CD4+ T cells were sorted on a BD FACSAria II. A purity above 98% was achieved for all sorted populations. Right away, PBMCs were isolated by Lymphoprep density gradient centrifugation and were stained directly, with no culture step. So that batch effects would be minimized, each experiment stained and sorted samples in pairs, pairing one healthy donor with one patient. Broader findings and caveats from the paper: Because cDNA was sequenced instead of genomic DNA, activated cells with high expression could be over-represented, although the groups did not differ in activation or CD3 levels. In all four CD4+ subsets, TCRB CDR3 length was moderately but significantly shorter in type 1 diabetes patients. Because the HLA sub-analyses included only small numbers of individuals, any influence of HLA type on TCRB rearrangement was left unresolved. Naive, central memory and regulatory TCRB repertoires appeared to be more similar among patients than among healthy donors. Patients with type 1 diabetes made fewer insertions and deleted more nucleotides at VDJ recombination sites, implying thymic rearrangement abnormalities. PCR might favor shorter templates, but patient and control samples were amplified and corrected together, so any skew would affect both groups equally.

Via the germline V gene (reference sequence), CDR1 is SGHNT and CDR2 YYREEE. Clipping removes 2 bases from V and 4 bases from J, with 12 as the unmatched junction base count. The CDR3 covers 16 residues, taking in both the cysteine and the phenylalanine. The DNA shown is the 48-base CDR3, in frame from base 1. Only a few counts were recorded for this clone. This receptor's antigen is unknown. Per-base qualities were not stored, and no clone one base away is much larger. All of the isolated RNA was reverse transcribed with the High Capacity cDNA Reverse Transcription Kit, so expressed TCRB transcripts were sequenced. Naive, central memory and regulatory T cell samples underwent deep immunoSEQ sequencing, averaging approximately 3.3 million total reads per sample. Sorted cells were lysed in RLT buffer and RNA was extracted with DNase-treated RNeasy Micro or Mini kits, depending on cell number. Each cell subset was processed separately to prevent cross-contamination, with patient and healthy donor samples processed together. The immunoSEQ multiplex PCR was used to amplify TCRB sequences from cDNA, generating 87-bp fragments that spanned the CDR3 region. Sequencing of the amplicons was performed on the Illumina HiSeq platform. In the source study's methods: PCR bias was computationally corrected using synthetic template baselines, reads within Hamming distance 2 were collapsed, and singletons that could not be merged were discarded. Reads were aligned against IMGT so that V, D and J genes, CDR3 length and insertions or deletions at six rearrangement sites could be assigned. Clonotype counts were normalized to sorted cell number within each subset before computing true diversity and Gini coefficients with the tcR R package. Repertoire sharing was quantified using the overlap coefficient calculated on TCRB nucleotide sequences. Sourced from immuneACCESS, this table was stored by TCRdb with only in-frame sequences that have V and J called. A share of the clones is absent; for the studies checked, an unresolved V gene accounts for under half, and the remainder has no known explanation. Clonal size and the V and J genes are those of that table, whereas D and trimming came from the DNA. For this sample there are 160,000 or so clones; approximately 9.1% appear just once. The top ten constitute roughly 0.7% of the sample.

Recombination connected TRBV5-4 to TRBJ2-7, and 7 junction bases match TRBD1. Sequencing used central memory CD4+ T cells from blood. The origin of this receptor is a young woman with type 1 diabetes. The DNA reads as follows: TGTGCCAGCAGCTTCTCAAATGGCAGGGGGATTTACGAGCAGTACTTC. Its protein is CASSFSNGRGIYEQYF.